The source of this T cell receptor beta chain is a study of response to subunit inactivated influenza vaccine. TCRdb re-called the RT-PCR reads through MiXCR, storing one row per CDR3 protein. The repertoire holds hundreds of thousands of distinct CDR3 sequences, with 15% to 20% as singletons. This clonotype was seen more than once but under ten times. The antigen is undetermined. Germline V gene data show CDR1 as MDHEN and CDR2 as SYDVKM. The CDR3 loop spans 14 amino acids. Trimming removed 5 bases at V and 6 bases at J, with 14 bases between. General study points: The authors proposed limited new T cell recruitment per seasonal influenza vaccination.

This material consisted of PBMCs from blood, taken less than 6 days after vaccination. The clonotype comes from a man in his fifties who received an inactivated influenza vaccine. The V and J genes are TRBV28 and TRBJ1-5; D gene uncertain. The CDR3 region has the DNA TGTGCCAGCAGTCTCGAGGTAATGGGTCAGCCCCAGCATTTT. It specifies CASSLEVMGQPQHF.